The 13 T cell receptor beta chains in this list originate from one sample, sequenced in a study of cytomegalovirus exposure and HLA in healthy donors. The PCR had 60 Vbeta and 13 Jbeta primers. TCRdb keeps only in-frame clones here, not all; method: immunoSEQ multiplex PCR. The repertoire holds around 150,000 clones, with less than 85% as singletons. Sequencing was done on a sample of PBMCs. Every receptor here comes from a man aged 55 to 69 in good health and CMV-seronegative.

The chain combines TRBV7-2 with TRBJ2-7, with TRBD2 identical over 11 bases. Germline CDR1 SGHTA, CDR2 FQGNSA. With 3 bases clipped from V and 1 base from J, the junction kept 5 bases outside the gene matches. The length of the CDR3 is 16 residues. CDR3 protein: CASSFAGTSGSYEQYF. The CDR3, as DNA: TGTGCCAGCAGCTTTGCCGGGACTAGCGGTTCCTACGAGCAGTACTTC.

The chain carries TRBV5-5 and TRBJ1-1; 7 positions match TRBD1. J was trimmed by 4 bases and V by 3 bases; bases with no gene match: 6. CDR3 length equals 14 residues. Germline V gives CDR1 SGHKS, CDR2 YYEKEE (reference sequence). Written as DNA, the CDR3 is TGTGCCAGCAGCTCAGGACAGGCCCTCACTGAAGCTTTCTTT. Amino acids: CASSSGQALTEAFF.

The rearrangement links TRBV7-6 to TRBJ2-7; TRBD2 matches at 13 bases. The germline V gene encodes CDR1 SGHVS and CDR2 FNYEAQ. Trimming removed 2 bases from V and 2 bases from J; junction bases left unmatched: 0. The CDR3 sequence is 15 residues long. For the CDR3, the DNA is TGTGCCAGCAGCTTAACTAGCGGGAGGGCCTACGAGCAGTACTTC. This translates into CASSLTSGRAYEQYF.

This clone was counted between two and nine times. The chain is built from TRBV5-1 and TRBJ2-5; D is uncertain. The CDR3 is 13 amino acids. The V gene lost 1 base and the J gene lost 5 bases, with 9 bases spanning the gap. The V gene's germline CDR1 is SGHRS and CDR2 YFSETQ. The CDR3 region has the DNA TGCGCCAGCAGCTTGAATCCGTCGGAGACCCAGTACTTC. Translating gives CASSLNPSETQYF.

J is TRBJ1-5 and V is TRBV30, with 9 bases fitting TRBD1. This CDR3 is 15 amino acids long. Germline CDR1 is GTSNPN and CDR2 is SVGIG (reference sequence). V lost 3 bases and J lost 4; bases outside the gene matches: 7. The CDR3 DNA sequence: TGTGCCTGGAGGGCAGGGACAGGGATGAATCAGCCCCAGCATTTT. Residues: CAWRAGTGMNQPQHF.

In its sample, this clone was seen once. The chain uses TRBV7-9 and TRBJ1-1; D call uncertain. The germline V and J ends were trimmed by 1 base and 7 bases, with 16 bases remaining between them. The CDR3 runs to 15 residues. CDR1 is SEHNR and CDR2 is FQNEAQ in the germline V gene (reference sequence). CDR3 loop: CASSLESRVRGEAFF. CDR3 in DNA: TGTGCCAGCAGCTTAGAGAGTCGGGTACGGGGTGAAGCTTTCTTT.

V usage is TRBV2 and J usage is TRBJ2-5; weak D call: TRBD2 (6 bases). The J call may be mistaken, given a closer DNA end match to TRBJ2-7. This CDR3 comprises 14 residues. Germline V gene lookup returns CDR1 SNHLY and CDR2 FYNNEI. The CDR3 loop reads CASSQNPGVYEQYF. DNA of the CDR3: TGTGCCAGCAGTCAAAATCCGGGAGTATACGAGCAGTACTTC.

The chain employs TRBV5-1 and TRBJ1-1, with 8 bases lining up with TRBD1. The CDR3 spans 15 residues. With V trimmed by 5 bases and J by 1 base, 7 bases remained unmatched. CDR1 and CDR2 from the germline V gene are SGHRS and YFSETQ. CDR3 nucleotide sequence: TGCGCCAGCAGACGCGGACAGGGAACGAACACTGAAGCTTTCTTT. It encodes CASRRGQGTNTEAFF.

V gene TRBV5-1 combines with J gene TRBJ1-2, with 9 nucleotides matching TRBD1. The length of the CDR3 is 12 residues. Germline V gene sequence: CDR1 SGHRS, CDR2 YFSETQ. Trimming at V came to 3 bases and at J to 6 bases, leaving 0 bases not matched to a gene. The CDR3 region has the DNA TGCGCCAGCAGCTGGGACAGGGATGGCTACACCTTC. This gives the protein CASSWDRDGYTF.

The chain carries TRBV4-3 and TRBJ2-5; the D is unclear. The germline V gene encodes CDR1 LGHNA and CDR2 YSLEER. CDR3 length: 15 amino acids. The ends were cut back, 1 base at V and 5 bases at J, with 14 bases in the middle. Here the CDR3 DNA reads TGCGCCAGCAGCCAAGGTAAAGCGTCCTTTGAGACCCAGTACTTC. Encoded protein: CASSQGKASFETQYF.

The chain links TRBV7-6 to TRBJ2-3; TRBD2 agrees at 12 bases. This CDR3 contains 17 residues. Germline CDR1 SGHVS, CDR2 FNYEAQ. V lost 2 bases, J lost 5 bases, and 8 bases stayed unmatched. CDR3 bases: TGTGCCAGCAGCTTAAGCCTAGCGGGGGGGCGGGGAGATACGCAGTATTTT. This gives the protein CASSLSLAGGRGDTQYF.

Points on this clone: Other DNA sequences within the sample encode an identical CDR3. V is TRBV5-1 and J is TRBJ2-7, with D possibly TRBD2 on 5 matching bases. V was clipped by 0 bases and J by 4 bases, with 11 bases between them. The CDR3 consists of 14 residues. CDR1 is SGHRS and CDR2 is YFSETQ in the germline V gene. CDR3 sequence reads: CASSLGGSPYEQYF. The CDR3 nucleotides are TGCGCCAGCAGCTTGGGAGGGTCCCCTTACGAGCAGTACTTC.

The V call is TRBV30, the J call TRBJ2-1, with 7 bases lining up with TRBD1. Germline V gene sequence: CDR1 GTSNPN, CDR2 SVGIG (reference sequence). Trimming took 2 bases from V and 4 from J; bases not matched to a gene: 8. The CDR3 is made up of 15 amino acids. This chain's CDR3 is CAWSLWTGLYNEQFF. CDR3 in DNA: TGTGCCTGGAGTTTGTGGACAGGCTTATACAATGAGCAGTTCTTC.